Listed below are T cell receptor beta chains from one sample, sequenced in a study of identical twins. TCRdb independently ran MiXCR on the 5' RACE reads; one entry per CDR3 protein. The data show 500,000 to 700,000 distinct CDR3 sequences, just over 7% seen once. This sample also belongs to another study, concerning yellow fever vaccine responses in identical twins.

The sequenced sample was PBMCs. The receptors were gathered from a woman between 18 and 29 years old in good health. CDR3s include the opening cysteine and the closing phenylalanine or tryptophan. D genes are given only for firm matches. Clone size is not always given. Where it is, it says once, few, many or a class for expanded clones.

V gene	D gene	clone size	J gene	CDR3 length	CDR3 DNA	CDR3 protein
TRBV27	TRBD1	few	TRBJ1-5	16	TGTGCCAGCAGAAGGGACAGCAATTTGAGCAATCAGCCCCAGCATTTT	CASRRDSNLSNQPQHF
TRBV5-1	TRBD2	few	TRBJ2-3	16	TGCGCCAGCAGCCCCGTTAGCGGGAGTAGCACAGATACGCAGTATTTT	CASSPVSGSSTDTQYF
TRBV6-5	NA	many	TRBJ1-5	15	TGTGCCAGCAGTTACTCTTTCATTGGCGGTCAGCCCCAGCATTTT	CASSYSFIGGQPQHF
TRBV3-1	TRBD1	NA	TRBJ2-4	16	TGTGCCAGCAGCCCGACCGGGACAGTAGCCAAAAACATTCAGTACTTC	CASSPTGTVAKNIQYF
TRBV5-1	NA	few	TRBJ2-7	15	TGCGCCAGCAGCTTTGGGGGGTTATTCTCCTACGAGCAGTACTTC	CASSFGGLFSYEQYF
TRBV29-1	TRBD1	NA	TRBJ2-6	17	TGCAGCGCCTCGGACAGGGGGACAAGCGGGAGTGCCAACGTCCTGACTTTC	CSASDRGTSGSANVLTF
TRBV12-3/TRBV12-4	TRBD1	many	TRBJ2-1	15	TGTGCCAGCAGTCCAACAGGGGGAGGACAAAATGAGCAGTTCTTC	CASSPTGGGQNEQFF
TRBV20-1	TRBD2	NA	TRBJ2-2	14	TGCAGTGCTAGCGGGACTAGCGGCACCGGGGAGCTGTTTTTT	CSASGTSGTGELFF
TRBV12-3/TRBV12-4	TRBD1	NA	TRBJ1-5	15	TGTGCCAGCAGCCCGAAAACAGGGGGTAATCAGCCCCAGCATTTT	CASSPKTGGNQPQHF
TRBV24-1	TRBD1	NA	TRBJ1-2	15	TGTGCCACCAGTGACCCGGGACAGGCCTACTATGGCTACACCTTC	CATSDPGQAYYGYTF
TRBV6-4	TRBD1	NA	TRBJ1-1	16	TGTGCCAGCAAAGAGACAGGGTATTTTGGGAACACTGAAGCTTTCTTT	CASKETGYFGNTEAFF
TRBV3-1	TRBD1	many	TRBJ1-1	13	TGTGCCAGCGACAGGGGAGTGAACACTGAAGCTTTCTTT	CASDRGVNTEAFF
TRBV11-3	NA	NA	TRBJ2-2	13	TGTGCCAGCAGCCCTAGCCACACCGGGGAGCTGTTTTTT	CASSPSHTGELFF
TRBV12-5	NA	many	TRBJ2-1	13	TGTGCTAGTGGTTTAAGCTCCTACAATGAGCAGTTCTTC	CASGLSSYNEQFF
TRBV9	TRBD1	NA	TRBJ1-2	14	TGTGCCAGCAGCACTGCGGACAGGGCCGATGGCTACACCTTC	CASSTADRADGYTF
TRBV29-1	TRBD2	few	TRBJ2-3	16	TGCAGCGTTGATTCAGGGACTAGCGGTTACACAGATACGCAGTATTTT	CSVDSGTSGYTDTQYF
TRBV11-2	TRBD1	many	TRBJ2-1	18	TGTGCCAGCAGCTTAGTCTCACCCGGGACAGGGGTGCGCAATGAGCAGTTCTTC	CASSLVSPGTGVRNEQFF
TRBV6-5	TRBD1	NA	TRBJ1-2	16	TGTGCCAGCAGTTACTCCGACAGGGTTGCTAACTATGGCTACACCTTC	CASSYSDRVANYGYTF
TRBV5-5	NA	many	TRBJ2-1	13	TGTGCCAGCAGGGTAGGCGGGGACAATGAGCAGTTCTTC	CASRVGGDNEQFF
TRBV19	TRBD2	NA	TRBJ2-1	17	TGTGCCAGTAGTATAGGGACTAGCGGGAGACCTAGGAGTGAGCAGTTCTTC	CASSIGTSGRPRSEQFF
TRBV7-2	NA	NA	TRBJ1-1	14	TGTGCCAGCAGCTCAGCCCCGGGGCTCACTGAAGCTTTCTTT	CASSSAPGLTEAFF
TRBV12-3/TRBV12-4	TRBD2	NA	TRBJ2-2	18	TGTGCCAGCATAGCAAGACTAGCGGGAGGGTCGAACACCGGGGAGCTGTTTTTT	CASIARLAGGSNTGELFF
TRBV7-6	NA	few	TRBJ2-6	18	TGTGCCAGCAGCTTACGCTCTGGGGGGAGCTCTGGGGCCAACGTCCTGACTTTC	CASSLRSGGSSGANVLTF
TRBV9	NA	few	TRBJ1-2	13	TGTGCCAGCAGCCCCCGACAATCGGATGGCTACACCTTC	CASSPRQSDGYTF
TRBV20-1	TRBD2	NA	TRBJ2-2	17	TGCAGTGCTAGGAAGTATGGCGGGGGGGCGAACACCGGGGAGCTGTTTTTT	CSARKYGGGANTGELFF
TRBV19	NA	NA	TRBJ2-7	15	TGTGCCAGTAGTCCAGGGGCCCGATCAACCTACGAGCAGTACTTC	CASSPGARSTYEQYF
TRBV19	NA	NA	TRBJ2-5	12	TGTGCCAGTAGTATCGGAAAAGAGACCCAGTACTTC	CASSIGKETQYF
TRBV7-8	TRBD1	few	TRBJ2-6	20	TGTGCCAGCAGACTAACCGAGGACAGGGGGCTCCTCCGTGGACCCAACGTCCTGACTTTC	CASRLTEDRGLLRGPNVLTF
TRBV24-1	NA	NA	TRBJ2-1	17	TGTGCCACCAGTGAGGAGACAGTCGCTAGCTCCTACAATGAGCAGTTCTTC	CATSEETVASSYNEQFF
TRBV7-8	NA	NA	TRBJ2-3	14	TGTGCCAGCAGCTTAGGGGAGCGCACAGATACGCAGTATTTT	CASSLGERTDTQYF
TRBV29-1	TRBD1	NA	TRBJ2-7	13	TGCAGCGTTGGGGACAGGGGGGTCTACGAGCAGTACTTC	CSVGDRGVYEQYF